This T cell receptor beta chain was sequenced for a study of spatial heterogeneity in lung cancer. Looking at the study overall: Untreated early-stage non-small cell lung cancer patients, about 70 in total, were the donors. General study findings and limits: Detection of ubiquitous tumor TCRs in blood was higher at resection than follow-up.

This clonotype was seen many times. The antigen remains undetermined. The CDR3 covers 16 residues. V dropped 5 bases and J dropped 2; count of bases not matched to a gene: 6. In germline, CDR1 is SGHTA, CDR2 FQGTGA. Regarding time point: blood at routine non-recurrence follow-up after resection. The study tagged each TCR cDNA molecule with a unique molecular identifier. MiXCR, applied by TCRdb to the 5' RACE reads, yields one record per CDR3 protein. The top ten clones hold more than 20% of a sample with more than 15,000 distinct CDR3 sequences, just under 6.5% of them seen once. The source of this sequence is a male donor with early-stage non-small cell lung cancer. Sequencing was performed on PBMCs, taken at follow-up. This chain joins TRBV7-3 and TRBJ2-1; TRBD2 agrees at 10 bases. The CDR3 protein is CASSALGLAAYNEQFF. The CDR3 nucleotides read TGTGCCAGCAGCGCGCTAGGACTAGCGGCCTACAATGAGCAGTTCTTC. The whole variable domain, remainder taken from reference TRBV7-3 and TRBJ2-1, is GAGVSQTPSNKVTEKGKYVELRCDPISGHTALYWYRQSLGQGPEFLIYFQGTGAADDSGLPNDRFFAVRPEGSVSTLKIQRTERGDSAVYLCASSALGLAAYNEQFFGPGTRLTVL.